The clone carrying this T cell receptor beta chain came up a few times. These data belong to a study of blood T cell repertoires in COVID-19. On the study more broadly: In each case, the material was cDNA or gDNA derived from T cells, B-cell-depleted T cells, or PBMCs.

Source study methods: By means of reference gene primer amplification, nucleated cell counts were estimated. TCRdb's table, derived via immunoSEQ multiplex PCR, lists solely in-frame clones and lacks some. The D gene and trimming were derived from the DNA, and the V and J assignments and clone size from that table. The table shows 200,000 to 250,000 clones, with approximately 78% occurring only once. The TCR sequence derives from a woman in her thirties or forties with acute or convalescent COVID-19. Sequencing used peripheral blood.

The DNA for the CDR3 is TGTGCCAGCAGCCCCCGGGGGAGCACTGAAGCTTTCTTT. It specifies CASSPRGSTEAFF. The V call is TRBV6-6, the J call TRBJ1-1, with D possibly TRBD1 on 5 matching bases. Germline V gives CDR1 MNHNY, CDR2 SVGAGI (reference sequence). This CDR3 contains 13 residues. Trimming took off 6 bases at V and 4 bases at J, with 12 bases between the two ends.